A selection of T cell receptor beta chains follows, all from one sample in a study. A single record per CDR3 protein comes from TCRdb applying MiXCR to the RT-PCR reads. The sample contains about 680,000 distinct CDR3 sequences, 12% to 15% of which appear only once. Specimen: memory CD4+ T cells from blood. Receptors were obtained from a female donor in good health, serving as a healthy control. CDR3s include the opening cysteine and the closing phenylalanine or tryptophan. The D gene is left open where the match is weak. The size entry is marked missing in some rows and otherwise reads once, few, many or a size class.

TRBJ2-3,many,TRBV7-3,-,TGTGCCAGCAGCGCATATGGTGATACGCAGTATTTT,CASSAYGDTQYF
TRBJ2-5,few,TRBV24-1,TRBD2,TGTGCCACCAGTGAAAGCGGGGGGGAGCAAGAGACCCAGTACTTC,CATSESGGEQETQYF
TRBJ2-7,few,TRBV28,-,TGTGCCAGCAGAAATCAGGGAAATACCTACGAGCAGTACTTC,CASRNQGNTYEQYF
TRBJ2-2,few,TRBV7-9,-,TGTGCCAGCAGCTTACAGACGGTCGCCGGGGAGCTGTTTTTT,CASSLQTVAGELFF
TRBJ2-7,-,TRBV5-4,-,TGTGCCAGCAGCTTGGATATAGCGGCGTACGAGCAGTACTTC,CASSLDIAAYEQYF
TRBJ1-1,few,TRBV6-5,-,TGTGCCAGCAGTTACTTAGGGGGGAACACTGAAGCTTTCTTT,CASSYLGGNTEAFF
TRBJ2-1,many,TRBV10-3,TRBD2,TGTGCCATCACGAGCGGGAGCTCCTACAATGAGCAGTTCTTC,CAITSGSSYNEQFF
TRBJ1-1,few,TRBV6-6,TRBD1,TGTGCCAGCAGTTTCCTCCCCGGACAGGGTGGAGGGACTGAAGCTTTCTTT,CASSFLPGQGGGTEAFF
TRBJ1-2,-,TRBV7-2,-,TGTGCCAGCAGCTTAGCGGAGGCCAGCTATGGCTACACCTTC,CASSLAEASYGYTF
TRBJ1-3,-,TRBV7-6,-,TGTGCCAGCCTCTCTGGAAACACCATATATTTT,CASLSGNTIYF
TRBJ2-3,few,TRBV7-9,TRBD1,TGTGCCAGCACCGACAGGGCTGGCGATACGCAGTATTTT,CASTDRAGDTQYF
TRBJ2-1,-,TRBV27,TRBD1,TGTGCCAGCAGTCCTCCAGGGGGCTTTACCTACAATGAGCAGTTCTTC,CASSPPGGFTYNEQFF
TRBJ1-1,many,TRBV20-1,-,TGCAGTGCTCTCCCCCCCGGGATCGCCCCTTTCTTT,CSALPPGIAPFF
TRBJ2-7,few,TRBV9,-,TGTGCCAGCAGCGTAGACCCGACAGAATCCTACGAGCAGTACTTC,CASSVDPTESYEQYF
TRBJ2-7,many,TRBV12-3/TRBV12-4,TRBD1,TGTGCCAGCAGTCCGGGACAGGGCTCCTCCTACGAGCAGTACTTC,CASSPGQGSSYEQYF
TRBJ2-7,-,TRBV3-1,-,TGTGCCAGCAGCCCCGGGAACCGCTACGAGCAGTACTTC,CASSPGNRYEQYF
TRBJ2-7,-,TRBV20-1,-,TGCAGTGCTAGAGATGGACAGAAAGTCTCCTACGAGCAGTACTTC,CSARDGQKVSYEQYF
TRBJ1-1,-,TRBV7-8,-,TGTGCCAGCAGCTTCGGGGTTTTGGACACTGAAGCTTTCTTT,CASSFGVLDTEAFF
TRBJ1-1,-,TRBV18,-,TGTGCCAGCTCGAATCAGGCGAACACTGAAGCTTTCTTT,CASSNQANTEAFF
TRBJ2-7,-,TRBV7-6,-,TGTGCCAGCAGCTTACGGTCTGGACAGAATCTGATGGGCGAGCAGTACTTC,CASSLRSGQNLMGEQYF
TRBJ2-7,many,TRBV7-2,-,TGTGCCAGCAGCGCTATGTACGAGCAGTACTTC,CASSAMYEQYF
TRBJ2-7,-,TRBV12-3/TRBV12-4,-,TGTGCCAGCAGTTTAAATCTGGACTCCTACGAGCAGTACTTC,CASSLNLDSYEQYF
TRBJ2-4,many,TRBV7-2,-,TGTGCCAGCAGCAATACAGGGCTCGGCATTCAGTACTTC,CASSNTGLGIQYF
TRBJ1-3,-,TRBV6-2/TRBV6-3,-,TGTGCCAGCAGAGACGGGGGCTCCGGAAACACCATATATTTT,CASRDGGSGNTIYF
TRBJ2-5,-,TRBV20-1,-,TGCAGTGCTAGTGGGCCTATTGACTGGGCCTCGCAGTACTTC,CSASGPIDWASQYF
TRBJ2-7,many,TRBV7-2,TRBD1,TGTGCCAGCAGGACACAACAGGGGGCCCCCGAGCAGTACTTC,CASRTQQGAPEQYF
TRBJ2-1,-,TRBV11-2,-,TGTGCCAGCAGCCCCTACTCGAACCCAAGGAGCCTCAATGAGCAGTTCTTC,CASSPYSNPRSLNEQFF
TRBJ2-1,few,TRBV7-2,TRBD1,TGTGCCAGCAGCTACGGTACAGGGGGGCTTGGTGAGCAGTTCTTC,CASSYGTGGLGEQFF
TRBJ1-1,few,TRBV28,-,TGTGCCAGCATCAGCGGTTGGGTAAATAATGAAGCTTTCTTT,CASISGWVNNEAFF
TRBJ2-1,few,TRBV24-1,TRBD1,TGTGCCACCAGTGACACGCGACAGGGAATGGGTGAGCAGTTCTTC,CATSDTRQGMGEQFF
TRBJ2-7,-,TRBV30,-,TGTGCCTGGAGTGTTAAGGGGAGCGCAGCCTACGAGCAGTACTTC,CAWSVKGSAAYEQYF
TRBJ2-2,-,TRBV5-4,-,TGTGCCAGCAGCCGCTCCCAGAGGGGGGGCGGGGAGCTGTTTTTT,CASSRSQRGGGELFF
TRBJ2-3,few,TRBV11-2,-,TGTGCCAGCGAGTTAAACACAGATACGCAGTATTTT,CASELNTDTQYF
TRBJ2-1,-,TRBV7-2,-,TGTGCCAGCAGCTCCCGATGGGATCCTAATGAGCAGTTCTTC,CASSSRWDPNEQFF
TRBJ2-5,-,TRBV3-1,-,TGTGCCAGCAGCCTCCGGGAGTCTTTAGGAGGAGAGACCCAGTACTTC,CASSLRESLGGETQYF
TRBJ2-3,many,TRBV20-1,-,TGCAGTGCTTCCGGGACTGGCGGCACAGATACGCAGTATTTT,CSASGTGGTDTQYF
TRBJ2-1,-,TRBV27,TRBD2,TGTGCCAGCAGTATTAGCGGGAGTTTCGACAATGAGCAGTTCTTC,CASSISGSFDNEQFF
TRBJ1-2,few,TRBV5-1,-,TGCGCCAGTTCAGCAGGGCACTATGGCTACACCTTC,CASSAGHYGYTF
TRBJ2-7,-,TRBV6-5,TRBD1,TGTGCCAGCAGCCGACCTCCGGGACAGGGGTTCTACGAGCAGTACTTC,CASSRPPGQGFYEQYF